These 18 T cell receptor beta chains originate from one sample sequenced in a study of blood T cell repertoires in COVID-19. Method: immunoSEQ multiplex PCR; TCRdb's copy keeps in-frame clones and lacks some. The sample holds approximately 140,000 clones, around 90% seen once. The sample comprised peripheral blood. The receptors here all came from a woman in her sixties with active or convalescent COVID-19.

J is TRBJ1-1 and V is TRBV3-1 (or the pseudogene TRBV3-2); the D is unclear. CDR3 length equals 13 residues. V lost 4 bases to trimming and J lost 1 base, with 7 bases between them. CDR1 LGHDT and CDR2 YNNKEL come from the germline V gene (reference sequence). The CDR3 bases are TGTGCCAGCAGCCGAGGCGGGAACACTGAAGCTTTCTTT. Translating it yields CASSRGGNTEAFF.

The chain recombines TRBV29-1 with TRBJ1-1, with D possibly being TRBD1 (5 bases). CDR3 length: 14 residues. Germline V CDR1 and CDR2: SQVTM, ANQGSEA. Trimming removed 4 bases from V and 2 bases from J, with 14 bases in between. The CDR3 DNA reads TGCAGCGTTGTGGCGCGGGGCACCAACACTGAAGCTTTCTTT. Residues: CSVVARGTNTEAFF. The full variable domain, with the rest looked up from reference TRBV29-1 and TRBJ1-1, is SAVISQKPSRDICQRGTSLTIQCQVDSQVTMMFWYRQQPGQSLTLIATANQGSEATYESGFVIDKFPISRPNLTFSTLTVSNMSPEDSSIYLCSVVARGTNTEAFFGQGTRLTVV.

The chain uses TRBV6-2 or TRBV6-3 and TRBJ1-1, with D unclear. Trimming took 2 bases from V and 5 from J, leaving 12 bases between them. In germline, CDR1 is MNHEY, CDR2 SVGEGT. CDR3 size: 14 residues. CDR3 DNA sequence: TGTGCCAGCAGTTACACGGGCCCGGGGACTGAAGCTTTCTTT. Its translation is CASSYTGPGTEAFF.

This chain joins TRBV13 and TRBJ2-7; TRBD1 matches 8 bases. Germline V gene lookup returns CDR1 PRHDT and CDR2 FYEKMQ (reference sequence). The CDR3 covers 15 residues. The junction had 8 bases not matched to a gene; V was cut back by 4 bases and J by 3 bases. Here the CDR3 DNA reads TGTGCCAGCAGCTACTCCACAGGGGGTATCTACGAGCAGTACTTC. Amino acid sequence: CASSYSTGGIYEQYF. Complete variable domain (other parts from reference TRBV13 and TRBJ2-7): AAGVIQSPRHLIKEKRETATLKCYPIPRHDTVYWYQQGPGQDPQFLISFYEKMQSDKGSIPDRFSAQQFSDYHSELNMSSLELGDSALYFCASSYSTGGIYEQYFGPGTRLTVT.

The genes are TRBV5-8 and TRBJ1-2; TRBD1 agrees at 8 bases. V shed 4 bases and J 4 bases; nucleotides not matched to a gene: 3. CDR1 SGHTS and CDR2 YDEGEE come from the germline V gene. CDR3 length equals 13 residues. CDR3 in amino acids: CASSRDRPYGYTF. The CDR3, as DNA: TGTGCCAGCAGCCGGGACAGGCCCTATGGCTACACCTTC.

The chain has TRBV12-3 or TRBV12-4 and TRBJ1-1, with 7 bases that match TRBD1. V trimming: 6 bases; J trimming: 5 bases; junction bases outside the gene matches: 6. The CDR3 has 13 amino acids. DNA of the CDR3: TGTGCCAGCAGAACCGGGACAGTGACTGAAGCTTTCTTT. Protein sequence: CASRTGTVTEAFF.

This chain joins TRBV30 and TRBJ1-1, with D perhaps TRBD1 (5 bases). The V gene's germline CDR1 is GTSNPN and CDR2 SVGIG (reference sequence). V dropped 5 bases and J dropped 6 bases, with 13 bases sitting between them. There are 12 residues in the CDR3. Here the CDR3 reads CAWGQGGPEAFF. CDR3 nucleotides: TGTGCCTGGGGGCAGGGTGGGCCTGAAGCTTTCTTT.

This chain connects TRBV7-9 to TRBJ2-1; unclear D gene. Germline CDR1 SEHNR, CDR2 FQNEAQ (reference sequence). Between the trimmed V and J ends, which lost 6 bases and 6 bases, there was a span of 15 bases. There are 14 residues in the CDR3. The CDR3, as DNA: TGTGCCAGCAGGGTGAGTTCTGGCGGCAATGAGCAGTTCTTC. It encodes CASRVSSGGNEQFF.

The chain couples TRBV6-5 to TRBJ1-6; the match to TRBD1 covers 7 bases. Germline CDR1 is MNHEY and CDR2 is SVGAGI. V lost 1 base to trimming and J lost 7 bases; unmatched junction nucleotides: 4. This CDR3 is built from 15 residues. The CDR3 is CASSYLAGGNSPLHF. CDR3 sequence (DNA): TGTGCCAGCAGTTACTTGGCAGGGGGAAATTCACCCCTCCACTTT.

The DNA for the CDR3 is TGTGCCAGCAGCCCTTTGGACTCAGGCCCCTACAATGAGCAGTTCTTC. Protein product: CASSPLDSGPYNEQFF. This sequence joins TRBV5-8 and TRBJ2-1; TRBD2 is a possible D gene (5 bases). CDR1 is SGHTS, CDR2 YDEGEE, per germline. Trimming pared 4 bases from V and 2 bases from J, leaving 16 bases between. CDR3 length: 16 residues. Together with reference TRBV5-8 and TRBJ2-1, the CDR3 gives the full variable domain: EAGVTQSPTHLIKTRGQQATLRCSPISGHTSVYWYQQALGLGLQFLLWYDEGEERNRGNFPPRFSGRQFPNYSSELNVNALELEDSALYLCASSPLDSGPYNEQFFGPGTRLTVL.

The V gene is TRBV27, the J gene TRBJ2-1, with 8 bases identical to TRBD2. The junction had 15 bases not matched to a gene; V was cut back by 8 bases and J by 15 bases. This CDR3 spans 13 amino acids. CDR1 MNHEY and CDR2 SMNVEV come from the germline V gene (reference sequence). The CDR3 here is CASGLGSAGGPFF. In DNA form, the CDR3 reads TGTGCCAGCGGGTTGGGATCCGCGGGGGGCCCGTTCTTC.

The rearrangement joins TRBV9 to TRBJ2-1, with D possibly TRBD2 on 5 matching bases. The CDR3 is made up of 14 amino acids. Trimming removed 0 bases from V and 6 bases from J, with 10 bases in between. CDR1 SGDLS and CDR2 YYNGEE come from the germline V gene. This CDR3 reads CASSVEPGINEQFF. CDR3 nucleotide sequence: TGTGCCAGCAGCGTAGAGCCCGGGATCAATGAGCAGTTCTTC.

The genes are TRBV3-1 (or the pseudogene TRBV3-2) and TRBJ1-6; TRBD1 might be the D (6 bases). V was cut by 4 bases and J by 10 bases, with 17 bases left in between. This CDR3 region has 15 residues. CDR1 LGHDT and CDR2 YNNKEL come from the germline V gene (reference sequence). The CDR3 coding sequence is TGTGCCAGCAGCCCTCCCGTGGGACACGGGTCACCCCTCCACTTT. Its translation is CASSPPVGHGSPLHF.

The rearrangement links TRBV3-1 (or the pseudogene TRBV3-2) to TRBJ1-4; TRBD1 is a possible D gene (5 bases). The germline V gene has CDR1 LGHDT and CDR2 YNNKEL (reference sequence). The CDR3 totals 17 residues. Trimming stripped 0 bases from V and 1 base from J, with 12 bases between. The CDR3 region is CASSQDRVGGTNEKLFF. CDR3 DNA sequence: TGTGCCAGCAGCCAAGATCGGGTGGGGGGAACTAATGAAAAACTGTTTTTT.

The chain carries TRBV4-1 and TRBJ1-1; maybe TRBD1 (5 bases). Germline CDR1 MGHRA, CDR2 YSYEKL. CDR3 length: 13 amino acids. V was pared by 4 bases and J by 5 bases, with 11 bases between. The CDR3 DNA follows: TGCGCCAGCAGCCCCAGGGATGTGACTGAAGCTTTCTTT. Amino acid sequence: CASSPRDVTEAFF.

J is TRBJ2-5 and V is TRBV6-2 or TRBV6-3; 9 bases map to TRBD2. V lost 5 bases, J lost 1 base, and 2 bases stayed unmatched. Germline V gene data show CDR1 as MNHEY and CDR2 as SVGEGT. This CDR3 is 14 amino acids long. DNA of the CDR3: TGTGCCAGCAGTCTGACTAGCGGCCAAGAGACCCAGTACTTC. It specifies CASSLTSGQETQYF.

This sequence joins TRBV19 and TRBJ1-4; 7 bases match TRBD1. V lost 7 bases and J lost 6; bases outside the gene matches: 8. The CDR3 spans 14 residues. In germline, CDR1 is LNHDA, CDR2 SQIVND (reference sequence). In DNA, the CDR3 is TGTGCCAGTACACCGGACAGGCCATATGAAAAACTGTTTTTT. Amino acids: CASTPDRPYEKLFF.

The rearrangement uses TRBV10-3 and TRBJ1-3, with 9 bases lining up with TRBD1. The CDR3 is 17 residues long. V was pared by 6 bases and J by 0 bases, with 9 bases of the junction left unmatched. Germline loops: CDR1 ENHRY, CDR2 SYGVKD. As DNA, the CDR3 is TGTGCCATCAGGGAAGGACAGGGGCAAATCTCTGGAAACACCATATATTTT. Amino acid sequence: CAIREGQGQISGNTIYF.